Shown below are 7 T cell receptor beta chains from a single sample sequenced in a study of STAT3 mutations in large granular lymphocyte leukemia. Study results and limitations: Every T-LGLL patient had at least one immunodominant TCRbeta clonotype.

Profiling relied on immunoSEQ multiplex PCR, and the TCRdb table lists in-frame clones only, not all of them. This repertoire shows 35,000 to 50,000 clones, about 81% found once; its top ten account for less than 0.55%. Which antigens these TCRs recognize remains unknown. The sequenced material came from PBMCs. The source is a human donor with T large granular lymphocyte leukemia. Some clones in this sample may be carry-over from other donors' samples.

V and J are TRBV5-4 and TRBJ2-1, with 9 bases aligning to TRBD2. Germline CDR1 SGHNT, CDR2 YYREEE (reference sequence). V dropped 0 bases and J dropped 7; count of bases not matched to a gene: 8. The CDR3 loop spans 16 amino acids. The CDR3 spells CASSLDGGGAPNEQFF. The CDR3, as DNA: TGTGCCAGCAGCTTGGACGGCGGGGGGGCCCCAAATGAGCAGTTCTTC.

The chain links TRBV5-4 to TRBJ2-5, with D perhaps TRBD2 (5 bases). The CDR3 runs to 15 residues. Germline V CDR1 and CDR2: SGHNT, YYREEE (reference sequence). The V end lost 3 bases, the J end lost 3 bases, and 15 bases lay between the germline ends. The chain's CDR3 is CASSSRLALEETQYF. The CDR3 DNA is TGTGCCAGCAGCTCCCGGCTAGCTCTAGAAGAGACCCAGTACTTC.

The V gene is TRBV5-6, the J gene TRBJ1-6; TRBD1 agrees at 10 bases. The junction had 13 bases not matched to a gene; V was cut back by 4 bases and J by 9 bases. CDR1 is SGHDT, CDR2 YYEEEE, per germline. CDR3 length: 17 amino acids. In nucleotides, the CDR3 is TGTGCCAGCAGCCCGGGACAGGGGATACCAATCGGTTCACCCCTCCACTTT. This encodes CASSPGQGIPIGSPLHF.

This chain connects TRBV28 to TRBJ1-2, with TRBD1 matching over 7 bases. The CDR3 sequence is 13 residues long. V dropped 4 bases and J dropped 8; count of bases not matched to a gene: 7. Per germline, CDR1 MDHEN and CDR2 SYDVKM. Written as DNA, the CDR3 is TGTGCCAGCAGTTCAGGACAGGCGAGGGGCTACACCTTC. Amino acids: CASSSGQARGYTF.

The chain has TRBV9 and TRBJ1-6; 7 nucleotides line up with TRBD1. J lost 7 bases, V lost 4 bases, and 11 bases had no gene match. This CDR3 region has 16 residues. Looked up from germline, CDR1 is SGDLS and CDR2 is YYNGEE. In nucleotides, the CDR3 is TGTGCCAGCAGCCCTCGACAGGGAGTGGGAAATTCACCCCTCCACTTT. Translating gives CASSPRQGVGNSPLHF.

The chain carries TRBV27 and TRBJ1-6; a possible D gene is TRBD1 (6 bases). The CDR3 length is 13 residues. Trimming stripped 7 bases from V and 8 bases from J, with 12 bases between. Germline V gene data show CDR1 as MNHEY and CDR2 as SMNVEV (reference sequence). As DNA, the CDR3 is TGTGCCAGCACGTGGGGGGCGGATTCACCCCTCCACTTT. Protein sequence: CASTWGADSPLHF.

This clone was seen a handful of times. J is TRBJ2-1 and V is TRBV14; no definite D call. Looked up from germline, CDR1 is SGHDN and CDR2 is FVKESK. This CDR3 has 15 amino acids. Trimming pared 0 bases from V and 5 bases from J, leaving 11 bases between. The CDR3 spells CASSQDSKLNNEQFF. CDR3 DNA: TGTGCCAGCAGCCAAGACAGCAAACTCAACAATGAGCAGTTCTTC.